A selection of T cell receptor beta chains follows, all from one sample in a study of cytomegalovirus exposure and HLA in healthy donors. Method: immunoSEQ multiplex PCR; TCRdb's copy keeps in-frame clones and lacks some. This sample contains roughly 100,000 clones. Material: PBMCs. These receptors originate from a man aged 45-60 years in good health and CMV-seropositive. Both conserved end residues are part of each CDR3. Fields, in order: V gene, CDR3 protein.

>TRBV30
CAWSVQGLEQYF
>TRBV7-8
CASSLATAGTGSGNTIYF
>TRBV4-3
CASSQEPTGGRTPLHF
>TRBV19
CASSVAGGEKLFF
>TRBV4-1
CASSQEGLVGLGWAEAFF
>TRBV7-2
CASSRGLAENIQYF
>TRBV30
CASPGQGATNEKLFF
>TRBV5-4
CASTLPGGRSGANVLTF
>TRBV28
CASGLNRANTEAFF
>TRBV7-2
CASSLGTGNQPQHF
>TRBV6-5
CASSPRVAYEQYF
>TRBV13
CASSLQSGEKAFF
>TRBV11-2
CASSLGFRGGRAGELFF
>TRBV7-2
CASSPPPMNTEAFF
>TRBV7-2
CASSPDRGPPDTQYF
>TRBV7-9
CATGQGAGNEQFF
>TRBV6-6
CASSDGGYTF
>TRBV29-1
CSAHRATEAFF
>TRBV30
CAWSGTSLNKPQHF
>TRBV7-9
CASSFEGDTEDFF
>TRBV10-2
CASSLDRGEQFF
>TRBV6-5
CASSYSSVSYNEQFF
>TRBV6-4
CASSGQGAAGELFF
>TRBV5-1
CASSFVSFRGPPSYNEQFF
>TRBV27
CASSSGGTEAFF
>TRBV7-9
CASSWAVGLGNTIYF
>TRBV5-1
CASSLGTLNTEAFF
>TRBV5-1
CASSLGQSYNEQFF
>TRBV6-5
CASSSTGQGWDQPQHF
>TRBV27
CASRPTGGEQYF
>TRBV5-6
CASSLQQGGWEKLFF
>TRBV7-3
CASSILAGGPYEQFF
>TRBV5-1
CASSPESGDTQYF
>TRBV10-3
CATGTVLYGYTF
>TRBV7-9
CASSSQRGRYEQYF
>TRBV7-2
CASSPQTGTSTDTQYF
>TRBV4-3
CASSQDRTRELFF
>TRBV9
CASSVTSGRMTDTQYF
>TRBV7-2
CASSLDHMVLAGSDEQFF
>TRBV18
CASSPDRSYEQYF
>TRBV5-1
CASSFRGSQPQHF
>TRBV6-1
CASTPSIGAKFF
>TRBV30
CAWSVLTTEAFF
>TRBV6-1
CASSAHQGLAGSVQETQYF
>TRBV7-2
CASSPGQGETQYF
>TRBV7-9
CASSLQEGEQYF
>TRBV5-4
CASSLVMNTEAFF
>TRBV5-1
CASSLAAGDGTQYF
>TRBV9
CASSVSAGLDGYTF
>TRBV5-6
CASSFNGRDYEQYF
>TRBV19
CASSPGQTNEKLFF
>TRBV5-8
CASSLPTVRTF
>TRBV15
CATSQGARTDTQYF
>TRBV7-9
CASSHGLAGTDNEQFF